The 31 T cell receptor beta chains in this list originate from one sample, sequenced in a study of blood T cell repertoires in COVID-19. TCRdb's table, derived via immunoSEQ multiplex PCR, lists solely in-frame clones and lacks some. The data contain over 90,000 clones, roughly 87% of them singletons. Sequencing was carried out using peripheral blood. These receptors came from a woman over 75 in a cohort sampled during active COVID-19.

This clone was found once. The J gene is TRBJ2-6, the V gene TRBV3-1 (or the pseudogene TRBV3-2), with D hard to call. Between the trimmed V and J ends, which lost 1 base and 3 bases, there was a span of 7 bases. CDR1 is LGHDT and CDR2 is YNNKEL in the germline V gene (reference sequence). The CDR3 length is 15 residues. CDR3 in amino acids: CASSQVYLGANVLTF. The DNA for the CDR3 is TGTGCCAGCAGCCAAGTGTATCTTGGGGCCAACGTCCTGACTTTC.

The rearrangement uses TRBV4-1 and TRBJ1-1, with 8 bases identical to TRBD1. Germline V gene lookup returns CDR1 MGHRA and CDR2 YSYEKL. V was pared by 3 bases and J by 4 bases, with 7 bases of the junction left unmatched. The CDR3 consists of 15 residues. The CDR3 DNA is TGCGCCAGCAGCCATCGACAGGGGACGGGCACTGAAGCTTTCTTT. Translated: CASSHRQGTGTEAFF.

V is TRBV5-1 and J is TRBJ2-1; 11 bases align to TRBD2. Germline V gene lookup returns CDR1 SGHRS and CDR2 YFSETQ. This CDR3 has 16 residues. J was trimmed by 5 bases and V by 7 bases; bases with no gene match: 11. CDR3: CASGLAGGRTHNEQFF. The CDR3, as DNA: TGCGCCAGCGGTCTAGCGGGGGGCCGAACTCACAATGAGCAGTTCTTC.

V and J are TRBV5-8 and TRBJ2-2; D is ambiguous. Trimming shortened V by 4 bases and J by 3 bases, and 7 bases separated the two germline ends. Germline CDR1 is SGHTS and CDR2 is YDEGEE. The length of the CDR3 is 13 residues. The CDR3 reads CASSRRDTGELFF. In DNA form, the CDR3 reads TGTGCCAGCAGCAGACGGGACACCGGGGAGCTGTTTTTT.

The chain combines TRBV21-1 with TRBJ2-1; the D call of TRBD2 is as the table states it, not checked on the DNA. TRBV21-1 corresponds to a pseudogene. The CDR3 sequence is 14 residues long. The CDR3 nucleotides read TGTGCCAGCCCCCACCCGGGACTAGTGTGTGAGCAGTTCTTC. Its translation: CASPHPGLVCEQFF.

This clone is a singleton in its sample. The gene calls are TRBV7-2 and TRBJ2-2; 7 bases fit TRBD1. This CDR3 has 16 residues. Germline assignment: CDR1 SGHTA and CDR2 FQGNSA. J lost 4 bases, V lost 2 bases, and 7 bases had no gene match. CDR3 in DNA: TGTGCCAGCAGCTTAAGCCGGACAGGCTCCACCGGGGAGCTGTTTTTT. Translating it yields CASSLSRTGSTGELFF.

This chain uses TRBV19 with TRBJ1-5; D is perhaps TRBD1 (6 bases). The CDR3 covers 16 residues. Germline V CDR1 and CDR2: LNHDA, SQIVND (reference sequence). The V and J ends lost 6 bases and 1 base respectively, with 16 bases between them. This CDR3 reads CASSSGQTWSNQPQHF. As DNA, the CDR3 is TGTGCCAGTAGCTCTGGACAGACTTGGAGCAATCAGCCCCAGCATTTT.

The chain joins TRBV10-3 to TRBJ2-7, with TRBD2 matching 8 bases. Trimming removed 0 bases from V and 3 bases from J; junction bases left unmatched: 4. CDR3 length: 15 residues. The germline gives CDR1 ENHRY, CDR2 SYGVKD. CDR3: CAISESSGTSYEQYF. CDR3 in DNA: TGTGCCATCAGTGAGTCCTCCGGGACTAGCTACGAGCAGTACTTC.

This rearrangement joins TRBV30 to TRBJ1-2; D is possibly TRBD1 (6 bases). V was clipped by 2 bases and J by 1 base, with 8 bases between them. The germline CDR1 and CDR2 sequences are GTSNPN and SVGIG (reference sequence). This CDR3 contains 13 residues. The chain's CDR3 is CAWSNRDNYGYTF. The DNA for the CDR3 is TGTGCCTGGAGTAACAGGGATAACTATGGCTACACCTTC.

V usage is TRBV10-2 and J usage is TRBJ1-2, with a possible D match to TRBD1 (5 bases). The ends were cut back, 4 bases at V and 6 bases at J, with 21 bases in the middle. The CDR3 has 16 residues. CDR1 is WSHSY, CDR2 SAAADI, per germline. CDR3 DNA: TGCGCCAGCAGTGCACGGCAGGGTAGATTTGCTGATGGCTACACCTTC. It yields the protein CASSARQGRFADGYTF.

V is TRBV6-5 and J is TRBJ2-5, with 7 bases aligning to TRBD2. The germline V gene encodes CDR1 MNHEY and CDR2 SVGAGI. The length of the CDR3 is 13 residues. J lost 5 bases, V lost 5 bases, and 5 bases had no gene match. CDR3 residues: CASSILARETQYF. DNA of the CDR3: TGTGCCAGCAGTATACTAGCGAGGGAGACCCAGTACTTC.

The rearrangement joins TRBV11-2 to TRBJ1-6; TRBD1 aligns across 10 bases. V was pared by 1 base and J by 7 bases, with 1 base of the junction left unmatched. From germline, CDR1 is SGHAT and CDR2 FQNNGV. The CDR3 is 15 residues long. In DNA, the CDR3 is TGTGCCAGCAGCTTAGGGGGACAGGGGAATTCACCCCTCCACTTT. It encodes CASSLGGQGNSPLHF.

This chain joins TRBV6-5 and TRBJ1-2, with D perhaps matching TRBD1 (6 bases). Germline V gene lookup returns CDR1 MNHEY and CDR2 SVGAGI. The CDR3 length is 15 residues. Between the trimmed V and J ends, which lost 10 bases and 4 bases, there was a span of 22 bases. The CDR3 nucleotides are TGTGCCACCATCGATGGGGGCTTGCCGGCCTATGGCTACACCTTC. Protein sequence: CATIDGGLPAYGYTF.

The V gene is TRBV3-1 (or the pseudogene TRBV3-2), the J gene TRBJ2-1, with D perhaps matching TRBD2 (6 bases). The germline CDR1 and CDR2 sequences are LGHDT and YNNKEL (reference sequence). CDR3 length: 17 amino acids. Trimming shortened V by 0 bases and J by 9 bases, and 21 bases separated the two germline ends. DNA for the CDR3: TGTGCCAGCAGCCAAGATTTTGGAGGGAGCCGCCGCGCTGAGCAGTTCTTC. Translated, it gives CASSQDFGGSRRAEQFF.

The rearrangement uses TRBV15 and TRBJ2-2; 13 nucleotides agree with TRBD2. The CDR3 runs to 17 residues. The germline V gene has CDR1 LNHNV and CDR2 YYDKDF (reference sequence). V trimming: 1 base; J trimming: 5 bases; junction bases outside the gene matches: 4. CDR3 sequence reads: CATSRATSGGRTGELFF. The DNA of the CDR3 is TGTGCCACCAGCAGAGCGACTAGCGGGGGGCGGACCGGGGAGCTGTTTTTT.

This chain joins TRBV13 and TRBJ2-7, with TRBD2 as a possible D gene (7 bases). Germline CDR1 PRHDT, CDR2 FYEKMQ (reference sequence). The germline V and J ends were trimmed by 0 bases and 7 bases, with 16 bases remaining between them. This CDR3 is 15 amino acids long. Written as DNA, the CDR3 is TGTGCCAGCAGCTTAGGAGGCGCGGGGGCGGGAGAGCAGTACTTC. It specifies CASSLGGAGAGEQYF.

A remark on this clone: Other DNA sequences from this sample encode an identical CDR3 as well. The chain recombines TRBV19 with TRBJ1-2, with D maybe TRBD1 (5 bases). CDR1 and CDR2 (germline): LNHDA, SQIVND (reference sequence). The germline V and J ends were trimmed by 5 bases and 11 bases, with 18 bases remaining between them. The CDR3 has 13 amino acids. The DNA of the CDR3 is TGTGCCAGTAGTTTCCAGGGTGAAGGCGGTTACACCTTC. As protein: CASSFQGEGGYTF.

The gene calls are TRBV10-1 and TRBJ2-1; 8 bases agree with TRBD1. Germline assignment: CDR1 WNHNN and CDR2 SYGVQD (reference sequence). CDR3 size: 12 residues. V lost 5 bases and J lost 12; bases outside the gene matches: 6. DNA of the CDR3: TGCGCCAGCAGTAGTCCCGGGACAGGGCAGTTCTTC. This translates into CASSSPGTGQFF.

V usage is TRBV3-1 (or the pseudogene TRBV3-2) and J usage is TRBJ2-5, with 8 bases that match TRBD2. This CDR3 has 16 amino acids. Germline loops: CDR1 LGHDT, CDR2 YNNKEL (reference sequence). Trimming removed 4 bases from V and 3 bases from J; junction bases left unmatched: 10. The CDR3 spells CASSRAGLAEEETQYF. In DNA, the CDR3 is TGTGCCAGCAGCCGGGCCGGACTAGCCGAAGAAGAGACCCAGTACTTC.

The gene calls are TRBV18 and TRBJ1-1; 9 bases agree with TRBD1. This CDR3 region has 15 residues. The germline V gene encodes CDR1 KGHSH and CDR2 LQKENI. V was clipped by 3 bases and J by 5 bases; unmatched bases: 7. CDR3 region: CASSPATGGETEAFF. The CDR3 DNA follows: TGTGCCAGCTCACCTGCGACAGGGGGGGAGACTGAAGCTTTCTTT.

The gene calls are TRBV7-9 and TRBJ1-1; D ambiguous. CDR1 and CDR2 (germline): SEHNR, FQNEAQ (reference sequence). Trimming shortened V by 5 bases and J by 0 bases, and 13 bases separated the two germline ends. The CDR3 totals 15 residues. CDR3 sequence reads: CASSGGIGLNTEAFF. The CDR3 region has the DNA TGTGCCAGCAGCGGCGGGATCGGACTGAACACTGAAGCTTTCTTT.

The chain employs TRBV2 and TRBJ1-2; TRBD1 might be the D (5 bases). The CDR3 sequence is 14 residues long. In germline, CDR1 is SNHLY, CDR2 FYNNEI. Trimming left V 1 base short and J 5 bases short, with 11 bases between. In DNA, the CDR3 is TGTGCCAGCAGTGAAGTATCGGGGGATTATGGCTACACCTTC. It specifies CASSEVSGDYGYTF. Full variable domain (missing parts from reference TRBV2 and TRBJ1-2): EPEVTQTPSHQVTQMGQEVILRCVPISNHLYFYWYRQILGQKVEFLVSFYNNEISEKSEIFDDQFSVERPDGSNFTLKIRSTKLEDSAMYFCASSEVSGDYGYTFGSGTRLTVV.

This chain uses TRBV5-4 with TRBJ2-2, with D perhaps TRBD2 (5 bases). The CDR3 has 15 amino acids. The ends were cut back, 0 bases at V and 3 bases at J, with 9 bases in the middle. CDR1 is SGHNT, CDR2 YYREEE, per germline (reference sequence). CDR3 nucleotide sequence: TGTGCCAGCAGCTTGGTGGGAGAATACACCGGGGAGCTGTTTTTT. It is translated as CASSLVGEYTGELFF.

This rearrangement joins TRBV24-1 to TRBJ2-3, with 10 nucleotides matching TRBD2. The CDR3 runs 15 residues. CDR1 and CDR2 (germline): KGHDR, SFDVKD. The V gene end was trimmed by 9 bases and the J gene end by 2 bases; junction bases not matched to a gene: 7. Here the CDR3 reads CATGWTSGYTDTQYF. CDR3 bases: TGTGCCACCGGATGGACTAGCGGATACACAGATACGCAGTATTTT.

The rearrangement uses TRBV9 and TRBJ2-1; 7 nucleotides line up with TRBD2. The CDR3 has 16 residues. J was trimmed by 3 bases and V by 0 bases; bases with no gene match: 6. CDR1 is SGDLS, CDR2 YYNGEE, per germline. For the CDR3, the DNA is TGTGCCAGCAGCGTAGGGGGCGGGAGCGGCTACAATGAGCAGTTCTTC. This encodes CASSVGGGSGYNEQFF.

This rearrangement joins TRBV12-3 or TRBV12-4 to TRBJ2-1; D uncertain. Trimming removed 0 bases from V and 9 bases from J, with 9 bases in between. The CDR3 runs to 13 residues. CDR3: CASSLALVREQFF. The CDR3 DNA follows: TGTGCCAGCAGTTTAGCCCTCGTCCGTGAGCAGTTCTTC.

The chain recombines TRBV19 with TRBJ2-7; D perhaps matches TRBD1 (6 bases). V was pared by 7 bases and J by 3 bases, with 46 bases between. The CDR3 runs 24 residues. Per the germline V gene, CDR1 is LNHDA and CDR2 is SQIVND (reference sequence). DNA for the CDR3: TGTGCCAGTACCATAAAGTATAGGTTGGTTGCTCACAGGGCACTTTTCACCCTGAACTACGAGCAGTACTTC. It is translated as CASTIKYRLVAHRALFTLNYEQYF.

The chain has TRBV10-2 and TRBJ2-2, with 7 bases that match TRBD1. The V gene's germline CDR1 is WSHSY and CDR2 SAAADI. Germline trimming cut 7 bases from V and 4 bases from J; bases unmatched to any gene: 0. This CDR3 region has 12 residues. CDR3 loop: CASKGATGELFF. The CDR3, as DNA: TGCGCCAGCAAGGGGGCCACCGGGGAGCTGTTTTTT.

This clone was observed a single time. The J gene is TRBJ1-2, the V gene TRBV5-1; TRBD1 aligns across 9 bases. V lost 4 bases, J lost 7 bases, and 17 bases stayed unmatched. The CDR3 has 17 residues. Germline CDR1 reads SGHRS; CDR2 reads YFSETQ. Here the CDR3 DNA reads TGCGCCAGCAGCGCAACCCCGCTGCCGGGGACAGGGTTTGGCTACACCTTC. Translation gives CASSATPLPGTGFGYTF.

This chain connects TRBV15 to TRBJ2-1; 7 positions match TRBD2. This CDR3 has 14 amino acids. Germline CDR1 is LNHNV and CDR2 is YYDKDF (reference sequence). The ends lost 4 bases at V and 7 bases at J; junction bases unmatched: 7. This CDR3 reads CATSTGLTLNEQFF. In DNA, the CDR3 is TGTGCCACCAGCACGGGACTAACTTTAAATGAGCAGTTCTTC.

The chain is built from TRBV12-5 and TRBJ2-7, with a weak D call TRBD2 (6 bases). Germline V gene lookup returns CDR1 LGHNT and CDR2 FRNRAP. The CDR3 is made up of 14 amino acids. The V end lost 4 bases, the J end lost 3 bases, and 13 bases lay between the germline ends. CDR3 sequence reads: CASGWGLPGYEQYF. The CDR3 DNA reads as TGTGCTAGTGGTTGGGGACTGCCGGGCTACGAGCAGTACTTC.